This passage covers 31 T cell receptor beta chains from one sample sequenced in a study of T-cell reconstitution after alpha-beta-depleted transplantation in children. Using unique molecular identifiers, the investigators prepared the TCRbeta library. TCRdb redid the calling of the PCR reads with MiXCR, one entry per CDR3 protein. The sample carries 120,000 or so distinct CDR3 sequences, 23% recorded once. The sample was PBMCs, mostly from graft donor cells, taken 180 days after TCRalphabeta/CD19-depleted stem cell transplant. All receptors derive from a male patient aged 2-15 years who had a stem cell transplant for chronic granulomatous disease, so the T cells may come from the graft donor.

The V and J genes are TRBV4-1 and TRBJ2-3; D is unclear. The germline V gene has CDR1 MGHRA and CDR2 YSYEKL. The CDR3 loop spans 14 amino acids. Trimming shortened V by 4 bases and J by 2 bases, and 10 bases separated the two germline ends. The CDR3 nucleotides are TGCGCCAGCAGCCCAGAACGATTCACAGATACGCAGTATTTT. This gives the protein CASSPERFTDTQYF.

The chain recombines TRBV29-1 with TRBJ2-3, with a weak D call TRBD2 (5 bases). The CDR3 covers 13 residues. Trimming removed 7 bases from V and 4 bases from J, with 15 bases in between. The germline V gene has CDR1 SQVTM and CDR2 ANQGSEA. DNA of the CDR3: TGCAGCGCAGGAACTAGGACCCCAGATACGCAGTATTTT. This codes for CSAGTRTPDTQYF.

This clonotype appeared many times. This CDR3 is CASSYSISGGPEQFF. CDR3 coding DNA: TGTGCCAGCAGTTACTCGATTAGCGGGGGCCCTGAGCAGTTCTTC. This chain joins TRBV6-5 and TRBJ2-1; 9 nucleotides line up with TRBD2. Germline V lookup: CDR1 MNHEY, CDR2 SVGAGI. The junction had 6 bases not matched to a gene; V was cut back by 0 bases and J by 9 bases. The CDR3 length is 15 residues.

V and J are TRBV5-1 and TRBJ1-1; no clear D. Germline CDR1 reads SGHRS; CDR2 reads YFSETQ. Trimming left V 4 bases short and J 6 bases short, with 13 bases between. The CDR3 length is 13 residues. The CDR3: CASSLGGRSEAFF. Here the CDR3 DNA reads TGCGCCAGCAGCCTCGGCGGTCGGTCTGAAGCTTTCTTT.

This sequence joins TRBV6-5 and TRBJ2-3; D call uncertain. V dropped 6 bases and J dropped 12 bases, with 16 bases sitting between them. The CDR3 loop spans 12 amino acids. CDR1 is MNHEY, CDR2 SVGAGI, per germline. CDR3 region: CASSLDSKRQYF. CDR3 nucleotide sequence: TGTGCCAGCAGCCTCGACTCCAAACGCCAGTATTTT.

At least ten counts were recorded for this clonotype. In DNA, the CDR3 is TGTGCCAGCAGCCCCGGCGACGGGTACCAAGAGACCCAGTACTTC. It codes for CASSPGDGYQETQYF. This rearrangement joins TRBV12-3 or TRBV12-4 to TRBJ2-5, with D unresolved. The CDR3 is made up of 15 amino acids. Trimming removed 6 bases at V and 0 bases at J, with 14 bases between.

The V call is TRBV12-3 or TRBV12-4, the J call TRBJ2-7; tentatively, D is TRBD2 (5 bases). The CDR3 contains 14 residues. Trimming took off 3 bases at V and 2 bases at J, with 11 bases between the two ends. CDR3 sequence (DNA): TGTGCCAGCAGTTTGAGGGTTTGGGCCTACGAGCAGTACTTC. Its protein is CASSLRVWAYEQYF.

The CDR3 protein is CASSPPRGTGANVLTF. As DNA, the CDR3 is TGTGCCAGCAGTCCCCCTAGGGGTACTGGGGCCAACGTCCTGACTTTC. The J gene is TRBJ2-6, the V gene TRBV12-3 or TRBV12-4; perhaps TRBD1 as D (5 bases). The length of the CDR3 is 16 residues. The V gene lost 5 bases and the J gene lost 2 bases, with 13 bases spanning the gap.

This clonotype has only a few counts. The gene calls are TRBV5-8 and TRBJ1-1; D is ambiguous. This CDR3 contains 13 residues. Between the trimmed V and J ends, which lost 4 bases and 6 bases, there was a span of 13 bases. The germline V gene encodes CDR1 SGHTS and CDR2 YDEGEE. In DNA, the CDR3 is TGTGCCAGCAGCCCTGAGGACTTGCCTGAAGCTTTCTTT. It is translated as CASSPEDLPEAFF.

This chain links TRBV5-1 with TRBJ2-2, with TRBD1 as a possible D gene (6 bases). The CDR3 runs 16 residues. The V gene lost 3 bases and the J gene lost 5 bases, with 17 bases spanning the gap. Looked up from germline, CDR1 is SGHRS and CDR2 is YFSETQ. CDR3 nucleotides: TGCGCCAGCAGCTCTCAGGGGCTAGCCGAGACCGGGGAGCTGTTTTTT. The encoded protein is CASSSQGLAETGELFF. Variable domain in full (rest from reference TRBV5-1 and TRBJ2-2): KAGVTQTPRYLIKTRGQQVTLSCSPISGHRSVSWYQQTPGQGLQFLFEYFSETQRNKGNFPGRFSGRQFSNSRSEMNVSTLELGDSALYLCASSSQGLAETGELFFGEGSRLTVL.

Here the CDR3 DNA reads TGCAGTGCTAGAGATTGGGACACCGGGAGGGACACAGATACGCAGTATTTT. Amino acids: CSARDWDTGRDTDTQYF. This chain uses TRBV20-1 with TRBJ2-3, with 8 positions matching TRBD2. CDR1 and CDR2 (germline): DFQATT, SNEGSKA (reference sequence). Trimming took 0 bases from V and 2 from J; bases not matched to a gene: 10. The CDR3 length is 17 residues.

In its sample, this clonotype was seen many times. This chain uses TRBV7-8 with TRBJ1-2; 8 bases match TRBD1. From germline, CDR1 is SGHVS and CDR2 FQNEAQ. After removal of 4 bases from V and 4 bases from J, the junction contained 8 bases not matched to a gene. CDR3 length: 15 amino acids. Written as DNA, the CDR3 is TGTGCCAGCAGCTCAATGGGGACAGGCCTCTATGGCTACACCTTC. Amino acids: CASSSMGTGLYGYTF.

This clonotype was recorded at least ten times. V gene TRBV5-1 combines with J gene TRBJ2-5, with 14 bases lining up with TRBD2. The length of the CDR3 is 18 residues. With 3 bases clipped from V and 5 bases from J, the junction kept 12 bases outside the gene matches. Germline lookup yields CDR1 SGHRS and CDR2 YFSETQ. CDR3 nucleotides: TGCGCCAGCAGCTCCTGGACTAGCGGGGGGCTGGTCGGCGAGACCCAGTACTTC. Translating gives CASSSWTSGGLVGETQYF.

The chain joins TRBV5-1 to TRBJ2-7, with no clear D. This CDR3 contains 10 residues. CDR1 and CDR2 from the germline V gene are SGHRS and YFSETQ. V lost 6 bases and J lost 4, with 5 bases in between. CDR3 sequence: CASTTYEQYF. The CDR3 coding sequence is TGCGCCAGCACCACATACGAGCAGTACTTC. Full variable domain (outside the CDR3, taken from reference TRBV5-1 and TRBJ2-7): KAGVTQTPRYLIKTRGQQVTLSCSPISGHRSVSWYQQTPGQGLQFLFEYFSETQRNKGNFPGRFSGRQFSNSRSEMNVSTLELGDSALYLCASTTYEQYFGPGTRLTVT.

This clonotype has a count of ten or more. The gene calls are TRBV24-1 and TRBJ2-7; the D gene is possibly TRBD1 (6 bases). V was clipped by 3 bases and J by 9 bases, with 20 bases between them. Germline V CDR1 and CDR2: KGHDR, SFDVKD. This CDR3 contains 15 residues. CDR3 sequence: CATSDTRDNILTQYF. Written as DNA, the CDR3 is TGTGCCACCAGTGATACCCGGGACAACATCTTGACGCAGTACTTC.

This clonotype was seen many times. The J gene is TRBJ1-2, the V gene TRBV18, with a possible D match to TRBD1 (6 bases). CDR1 is KGHSH and CDR2 is LQKENI in the germline V gene. The CDR3 sequence is 14 residues long. V was cut by 4 bases and J by 4 bases, with 13 bases left in between. Here the CDR3 reads CASSRGDTTYGYTF. CDR3 DNA: TGTGCCAGCTCACGAGGGGACACCACCTATGGCTACACCTTC.

This clonotype appeared many times. V and J are TRBV29-1 and TRBJ2-1; D gene ambiguous. CDR1 and CDR2 (germline): SQVTM, ANQGSEA. The CDR3 runs to 15 residues. Trimming shortened V by 1 base and J by 2 bases, and 12 bases separated the two germline ends. The CDR3 DNA reads TGCAGCGTTGAAGGGTTAAAACCCACCTACAATGAGCAGTTCTTC. Protein sequence: CSVEGLKPTYNEQFF.

Ten or more counts support this clonotype. V and J are TRBV7-9 and TRBJ2-7; no clear D. Deletions cut 7 bases from V and 3 bases from J, with 16 bases between. The CDR3 covers 14 residues. Germline assignment: CDR1 SEHNR and CDR2 FQNEAQ (reference sequence). CDR3 nucleotides: TGTGCCAGCACCTTTAGCTTGATCCACTACGAGCAGTACTTC. Protein sequence: CASTFSLIHYEQYF.

The J gene is TRBJ2-7, the V gene TRBV21-1; TRBD2 reflects the table's D call only, with no check against the DNA. TRBV21-1 is annotated as a pseudogene. CDR3 length: 15 amino acids. The CDR3 region is CASSPAGGTSYEQYF. The CDR3, as DNA: TGTGCCAGCAGCCCTGCGGGGGGTACCTCCTACGAGCAGTACTTC.

The table lists this clonotype with a few counts. The J gene is TRBJ1-1, the V gene TRBV12-3 or TRBV12-4; TRBD1 is a possible D gene (5 bases). V was trimmed by 2 bases and J by 1 base, leaving 11 bases between them. The length of the CDR3 is 15 residues. The CDR3 DNA follows: TGTGCCAGCAGTTTAAGGGATGGGGGGAACACTGAAGCTTTCTTT. Its translation: CASSLRDGGNTEAFF.

This clonotype was seen a few times. The rearrangement uses TRBV7-2 and TRBJ2-5; D is uncertain. The V gene lost 5 bases and the J gene lost 1 base, with 11 bases spanning the gap. The germline V gene encodes CDR1 SGHTA and CDR2 FQGNSA. The CDR3 spans 14 residues. This CDR3 is CASSPTLAQETQYF. CDR3 bases: TGTGCCAGCAGCCCCACGTTGGCCCAAGAGACCCAGTACTTC. Complete variable domain (other parts from reference TRBV7-2 and TRBJ2-5): GAGVSQSPSNKVTEKGKDVELRCDPISGHTALYWYRQSLGQGLEFLIYFQGNSAPDKSGLPSDRFSAERTGGSVSTLTIQRTQQEDSAVYLCASSPTLAQETQYFGPGTRLLVL.

This clonotype appeared many times. V and J are TRBV20-1 and TRBJ2-3; D remains ambiguous. The germline V gene has CDR1 DFQATT and CDR2 SNEGSKA (reference sequence). V was trimmed by 5 bases and J by 2 bases, leaving 11 bases between them. CDR3 size: 13 residues. CDR3 sequence: CSASDGSTDTQYF. The CDR3 DNA is TGCAGTGCTTCCGACGGATCCACAGATACGCAGTATTTT.

This clonotype was seen many times. The chain recombines TRBV2 with TRBJ2-3, with 8 positions matching TRBD2. The J segment lost 1 base and the V segment lost 6 bases, leaving 3 bases of the junction unmatched. Germline V gene lookup returns CDR1 SNHLY and CDR2 FYNNEI. This CDR3 is 14 amino acids long. The CDR3, as DNA: TGTGCCAGCAGGGCAGCGGGAGGCACAGATACGCAGTATTTT. Amino acid sequence: CASRAAGGTDTQYF.

The chain recombines TRBV29-1 with TRBJ2-5; D unresolved. CDR1 and CDR2 from the germline V gene are SQVTM and ANQGSEA. This CDR3 comprises 16 residues. V lost 4 bases and J 0 bases, leaving 18 bases between the germline ends. The CDR3 sequence is CSVGEWVSWYQETQYF. Written as DNA, the CDR3 is TGCAGCGTTGGCGAATGGGTCTCTTGGTACCAAGAGACCCAGTACTTC. The complete variable domain, with remaining parts taken from reference TRBV29-1 and TRBJ2-5, reads SAVISQKPSRDICQRGTSLTIQCQVDSQVTMMFWYRQQPGQSLTLIATANQGSEATYESGFVIDKFPISRPNLTFSTLTVSNMSPEDSSIYLCSVGEWVSWYQETQYFGPGTRLLVL.

This clonotype was recorded many times. The rearrangement links TRBV29-1 to TRBJ2-3; no reliable D call. The CDR3 is 13 residues long. CDR1 and CDR2 from the germline V gene are SQVTM and ANQGSEA. Between the trimmed V and J ends, which lost 0 bases and 2 bases, there was a span of 6 bases. The CDR3 DNA reads TGCAGCGTTGAAGATCACGTCACAGATACGCAGTATTTT. Encoded protein: CSVEDHVTDTQYF.

This clonotype has a handful of counts. The V and J genes are TRBV29-1 and TRBJ2-3, with 10 positions matching TRBD2. V gave up 6 bases and J gave up 4 bases; unmatched junction bases: 7. This CDR3 comprises 14 residues. CDR1 SQVTM and CDR2 ANQGSEA come from the germline V gene. DNA for the CDR3: TGCAGCGTGGACACTAGCGGGGACCCAGATACGCAGTATTTT. This codes for CSVDTSGDPDTQYF.

This clonotype has only one observation. The chain has TRBV7-6 and TRBJ2-1; D may be TRBD2 (5 bases). Germline CDR1 reads SGHVS; CDR2 reads FNYEAQ. This CDR3 has 14 amino acids. V lost 3 bases, J lost 7 bases, and 13 bases lay in between. CDR3 in amino acids: CASSLLSPGNEQFF. CDR3 DNA sequence: TGTGCCAGCAGCTTGCTCTCCCCGGGGAATGAGCAGTTCTTC.

This clonotype was recorded at least ten times. The V call is TRBV10-3, the J call TRBJ2-5; D is unresolved. The CDR3 sequence is 16 residues long. The V gene lost 3 bases and the J gene lost 1 base, with 15 bases spanning the gap. CDR1 ENHRY and CDR2 SYGVKD come from the germline V gene. CDR3 nucleotides: TGTGCCATCAGTGAAACCGGGTTAGAGATCCAAGAGACCCAGTACTTC. This translates into CAISETGLEIQETQYF.

This clonotype was counted many times. The rearrangement links TRBV7-9 to TRBJ2-7; D ambiguous. Germline V gene sequence: CDR1 SEHNR, CDR2 FQNEAQ (reference sequence). The CDR3 contains 12 residues. V lost 1 base and J lost 2, with 3 bases in between. The CDR3 DNA reads as TGTGCCAGCAGCTTAGGGGCCTACGAGCAGTACTTC. It yields the protein CASSLGAYEQYF.

This clonotype was counted at least ten times. V usage is TRBV9 and J usage is TRBJ1-6; D is ambiguous. The CDR3 sequence is 15 residues long. V was cut by 0 bases and J by 0 bases, with 4 bases left in between. Germline CDR1 reads SGDLS; CDR2 reads YYNGEE. This CDR3 is CASSVEGSYNSPLHF. In DNA form, the CDR3 reads TGTGCCAGCAGCGTAGAGGGCTCCTATAATTCACCCCTCCACTTT. The full variable domain, rest sourced from reference TRBV9 and TRBJ1-6, is DSGVTQTPKHLITATGQRVTLRCSPRSGDLSVYWYQQSLDQGLQFLIQYYNGEERAKGNILERFSAQQFPDLHSELNLSSLELGDSALYFCASSVEGSYNSPLHFGNGTRLTVT.

The CDR3 DNA reads as TGTGCCAGCGGGACAGGGGGAGGCAAAAACATTCAGTACTTC. Residues: CASGTGGGKNIQYF. V gene TRBV12-3 or TRBV12-4 combines with J gene TRBJ2-4, with 11 bases matching TRBD1. The CDR3 spans 14 residues. V lost 8 bases to trimming and J lost 3 bases; unmatched junction nucleotides: 3.